These 19 T cell receptor beta chains originate from one sample sequenced in a study of T cells after yellow fever vaccination. TCRdb passed the 5' RACE reads through MiXCR, listing each CDR3 protein once. The repertoire holds roughly 330,000 distinct CDR3 sequences, 4% seen once, with around 24% in the top ten. The input for sequencing was PBMCs, taken 5 days after the yellow fever booster vaccination. All receptors come from a young man who received the YFV17D yellow fever vaccine.

This clonotype was seen ten or more times. The chain employs TRBV23-1 and TRBJ2-1; TRBD2 matches 9 bases. TRBV23-1 is classed as an ORF, of uncertain function. The CDR3 sequence is 14 residues long. The trim removed 7 bases at V and 9 bases at J, leaving 10 bases unmatched. The CDR3 bases are TGCGCCAGCACCTCCGGGACTAGCCCTGTTGAGCAGTTCTTC. Protein: CASTSGTSPVEQFF.

The V gene is TRBV12-3 or TRBV12-4, the J gene TRBJ2-5; D might be TRBD1 (6 bases). The CDR3 has 16 amino acids. V was clipped by 6 bases and J by 2 bases, with 19 bases between them. Here the CDR3 DNA reads TGTGCCAGCAGCCGCCTGAGAGGGGGAGCACAAGAGACCCAGTACTTC. Translated, it gives CASSRLRGGAQETQYF.

The CDR3, as DNA: TGTGCCTGGAATCGGGACAGGACCTACGAGCAGTACTTC. It is translated as CAWNRDRTYEQYF. The chain carries TRBV30 and TRBJ2-7, with TRBD1 matching over 8 bases. The CDR3 sequence is 13 residues long. J lost 2 bases, V lost 4 bases, and 4 bases had no gene match. The germline CDR1 and CDR2 sequences are GTSNPN and SVGIG (reference sequence).

This clonotype turned up a few times. This sequence joins TRBV29-1 and TRBJ1-4; D is unresolved. The CDR3 is 10 residues long. The V end lost 5 bases, the J end lost 8 bases, and 6 bases lay between the germline ends. Germline CDR1 SQVTM, CDR2 ANQGSEA. CDR3 in amino acids: CSVLREKLFF. The CDR3 DNA sequence: TGCAGCGTTCTCAGGGAAAAACTGTTTTTT.

The chain has TRBV12-3 or TRBV12-4 and TRBJ2-1; D possibly matches TRBD1 or TRBD2 (5 bases each). Trimming shortened V by 4 bases and J by 5 bases, and 15 bases separated the two germline ends. The CDR3 has 15 residues. CDR3 in amino acids: CASSWPGTADNEQFF. Written as DNA, the CDR3 is TGTGCCAGCAGTTGGCCAGGGACGGCAGACAATGAGCAGTTCTTC.

This rearrangement joins TRBV29-1 to TRBJ1-1, with a tentative D call TRBD1 (5 bases). This CDR3 region has 13 residues. V was clipped by 6 bases and J by 7 bases, with 18 bases between them. Germline loops: CDR1 SQVTM, CDR2 ANQGSEA. CDR3 loop: CSVWGTAGDEAFF. The CDR3 DNA follows: TGCAGCGTCTGGGGGACCGCCGGGGATGAAGCTTTCTTT.

The genes are TRBV7-9 and TRBJ2-3; TRBD1 agrees at 7 bases. The V gene end was trimmed by 6 bases and the J gene end by 3 bases; junction bases not matched to a gene: 6. This CDR3 is 14 amino acids long. The germline gives CDR1 SEHNR, CDR2 FQNEAQ (reference sequence). CDR3 residues: CASRQDRPTDTQYF. The CDR3 coding sequence is TGTGCCAGCAGGCAGGACAGGCCAACAGATACGCAGTATTTT.

The gene calls are TRBV5-1 and TRBJ2-3, with D perhaps TRBD1 (6 bases). The germline V gene encodes CDR1 SGHRS and CDR2 YFSETQ. The CDR3 totals 16 residues. V was shortened by 4 bases and J by 2 bases, with 17 bases between the two germline ends. The CDR3 DNA reads as TGCGCCAGCAGCAGCCCACTAGAGGGGGTCACAGATACGCAGTATTTT. Translated, it gives CASSSPLEGVTDTQYF.

This chain links TRBV4-2 with TRBJ1-1; TRBD1 might be the D (6 bases). Trimming removed 1 base from V and 2 bases from J, with 8 bases in between. Germline lookup yields CDR1 LGHNA and CDR2 YNFKEQ. The CDR3 runs 14 residues. This CDR3 reads CASSQGRGNTEAFF. The CDR3 nucleotides read TGTGCCAGCAGCCAAGGCAGGGGAAACACTGAAGCTTTCTTT.

The rearrangement links TRBV20-1 to TRBJ2-3, with D possibly matching TRBD1 (6 bases). The V gene lost 3 bases and the J gene lost 1 base, with 11 bases spanning the gap. CDR3 length: 14 amino acids. CDR1 and CDR2 from the germline V gene are DFQATT and SNEGSKA (reference sequence). CDR3 sequence reads: CSASKGDGTDTQYF. CDR3 sequence (DNA): TGCAGTGCTAGTAAGGGGGATGGCACAGATACGCAGTATTTT.

Only a few counts were recorded for this clonotype. The chain joins TRBV6-7 to TRBJ2-3; D may be TRBD1 (5 bases). TRBV6-7 is flagged as an ORF with uncertain function. Trimming shortened V by 10 bases and J by 2 bases, and 13 bases separated the two germline ends. The CDR3 is 13 amino acids. The DNA for the CDR3 is TGTGCCAACCAAGGACATATCACAGATACGCAGTATTTT. This encodes CANQGHITDTQYF.

V gene TRBV7-9 combines with J gene TRBJ2-1; D possibly corresponds to TRBD1 (6 bases). In germline, CDR1 is SEHNR, CDR2 FQNEAQ (reference sequence). The length of the CDR3 is 13 residues. Trimming stripped 5 bases from V and 8 bases from J, with 13 bases between. The CDR3 protein is CASSQNHRDEQFF. Written as DNA, the CDR3 is TGTGCCAGCAGCCAAAACCACAGGGATGAGCAGTTCTTC.

This chain joins TRBV19 and TRBJ1-4; 9 positions match TRBD1. CDR1 is LNHDA, CDR2 SQIVND, per germline (reference sequence). The CDR3 loop spans 16 amino acids. Trimming at V came to 5 bases and at J to 0 bases, leaving 4 bases not matched to a gene. This chain's CDR3 is CASSPWDRATNEKLFF. Here the CDR3 DNA reads TGTGCCAGTAGTCCCTGGGACAGGGCAACTAATGAAAAACTGTTTTTT.

This clonotype occurred many times. The chain recombines TRBV10-3 with TRBJ2-3, with TRBD2 identical over 10 bases. The V gene's germline CDR1 is ENHRY and CDR2 SYGVKD. CDR3 length equals 18 residues. V trimming: 0 bases; J trimming: 4 bases; junction bases outside the gene matches: 10. CDR3 DNA: TGTGCCATCAGTGAGTCCGTGTCTAGCGGGGGAGATTCAGATACGCAGTATTTT. Translated, it gives CAISESVSSGGDSDTQYF.

This clonotype was detected ten times or more. The V gene is TRBV6-2 or TRBV6-3, the J gene TRBJ1-1; 9 bases match TRBD1. Germline V gives CDR1 MNHEY, CDR2 SVGEGT. The trim removed 5 bases at V and 0 bases at J, leaving 7 bases unmatched. CDR3 length: 16 amino acids. CDR3 amino acids: CASSPWTGDMNTEAFF. As DNA, the CDR3 is TGTGCCAGCAGTCCTTGGACAGGGGACATGAACACTGAAGCTTTCTTT.

This clonotype came up many times. The chain links TRBV25-1 to TRBJ2-7, with 8 nucleotides matching TRBD1. With 6 bases clipped from V and 2 bases from J, the junction kept 9 bases outside the gene matches. The CDR3 has 15 amino acids. CDR1 is MGHDK, CDR2 SYGVNS, per germline. CDR3 loop: CASSPGSGQAYEQYF. The CDR3 DNA sequence: TGTGCCAGCAGCCCTGGTTCGGGACAGGCCTACGAGCAGTACTTC.

The chain employs TRBV7-2 and TRBJ2-2; D unclear. V dropped 5 bases and J dropped 7 bases, with 14 bases sitting between them. This CDR3 spans 14 amino acids. Germline V gene lookup returns CDR1 SGHTA and CDR2 FQGNSA. The CDR3 coding sequence is TGTGCCAGCAGCCCCTTCCGGGCCGGCGGGGAGCTGTTTTTT. The encoded protein is CASSPFRAGGELFF.

This clonotype was counted only a few times. Here the CDR3 DNA reads TGTGCCAGCACCGAAGGGGGAAAAGAGACCCAGTACTTC. Translating it yields CASTEGGKETQYF. The J gene is TRBJ2-5, the V gene TRBV6-1; D possibly corresponds to TRBD1 (6 bases). Germline V lookup: CDR1 MNHNS, CDR2 SASEGT. V dropped 7 bases and J dropped 3 bases, with 12 bases sitting between them. This CDR3 is 13 amino acids long.

The chain is built from TRBV20-1 and TRBJ1-2; D is unclear. The CDR3 has 14 amino acids. CDR1 DFQATT and CDR2 SNEGSKA come from the germline V gene (reference sequence). Between the trimmed V and J ends, which lost 3 bases and 4 bases, there was a span of 15 bases. CDR3 in amino acids: CSASHPQRPYGYTF. The CDR3 nucleotides read TGCAGTGCTAGTCACCCCCAGCGTCCCTATGGCTACACCTTC.